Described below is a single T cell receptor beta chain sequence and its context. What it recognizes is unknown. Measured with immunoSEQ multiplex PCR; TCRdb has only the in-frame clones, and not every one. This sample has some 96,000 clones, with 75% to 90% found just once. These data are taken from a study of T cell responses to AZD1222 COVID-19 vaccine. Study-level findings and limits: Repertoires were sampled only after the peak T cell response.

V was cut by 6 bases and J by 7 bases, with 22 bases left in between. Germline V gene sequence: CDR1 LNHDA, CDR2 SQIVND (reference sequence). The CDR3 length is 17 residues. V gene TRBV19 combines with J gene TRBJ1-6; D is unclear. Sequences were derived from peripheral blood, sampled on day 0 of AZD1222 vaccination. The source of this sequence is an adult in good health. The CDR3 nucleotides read TGTGCCAGTAGCCGCGAGGGCTTAAGGGCGGACAATTCACCCCTCCACTTT. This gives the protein CASSREGLRADNSPLHF.